The 2 T cell receptor beta chains given below trace back to one sample, sequenced in a study of blood T cell repertoires in COVID-19. Sequencing used immunoSEQ multiplex PCR; TCRdb keeps in-frame clones, though not all of them. Among tens of thousands of clones listed, approximately 86% were seen once. Material for sequencing was peripheral blood. These receptors were collected from a woman in her sixties or seventies with acute or convalescent COVID-19.

The V and J genes are TRBV2 and TRBJ1-5; 9 bases line up with TRBD1. CDR1 and CDR2 from the germline V gene are SNHLY and FYNNEI. Trimming at V came to 6 bases and at J to 4 bases, leaving 13 bases not matched to a gene. The CDR3 totals 17 residues. CDR3 nucleotide sequence: TGTGCCAGCAGCGCACAGACAGGGGGTGTTGGGAATCAGCCCCAGCATTTT. Translation: CASSAQTGGVGNQPQHF.

The chain recombines TRBV10-3 with TRBJ2-7; TRBD2 aligns across 8 bases. V dropped 4 bases and J dropped 5; count of bases not matched to a gene: 7. Germline CDR1 is ENHRY and CDR2 is SYGVKD. CDR3 length: 14 amino acids. In DNA form, the CDR3 reads TGTGCCATCAGTGTGGGTAGCGGGGTAGACGAGCAGTACTTC. This gives the protein CAISVGSGVDEQYF.